This TCR beta chain stems from a study of human T cells and chemical hapten exposure. Time point specified: patch test 1, 2 weeks after DPC sensitization. Stated treatment: therapeutic diphenylcyclopropenone sensitization with weekly scalp DPC. Only after blood had been drawn was each patch test applied. This clonotype has a count of ten or more. The study's library attached unique molecular identifiers to single cDNA molecules. Via MiXCR, TCRdb re-called the RACE reads, giving one row per CDR3 protein. The sample holds around 160,000 distinct CDR3 sequences; around 13% are singletons and the top ten take less than 2%. This sample comprised whole blood, obtained in connection with sensitization to the hapten diphenylcyclopropenone (DPC). The receptor was derived from a woman in her 30s with alopecia areata. Some clones in this sample may be carry-over from other donors' samples.

CDR3 residues: CSARGGLAGVVYEQYF. In DNA form, the CDR3 reads TGCAGTGCTAGAGGTGGGCTAGCGGGAGTTGTCTACGAGCAGTACTTC. The J gene is TRBJ2-7, the V gene TRBV20-1; 10 bases fit TRBD2. Looked up from germline, CDR1 is DFQATT and CDR2 is SNEGSKA (reference sequence). V was clipped by 1 base and J by 3 bases; unmatched bases: 9. The CDR3 has 16 amino acids.